This T cell receptor (beta chain) was documented in a study of identical twins. Study observations and caveats: Partial confounding of zero-insertion analyses by invariant MAIT and iNKT cells was possible.

TCRdb used MiXCR to reprocess the 5' RACE reads, holding one entry per CDR3 protein. This sample has under 800,000 distinct CDR3 sequences; around 21% occur once, and the top ten carry more than 4%. The CDR3 runs 13 residues. Germline V lookup: CDR1 SGHRS, CDR2 YFSETQ. V lost 1 base to trimming and J lost 6 bases, with 9 bases between them. Concerning this clonotype: Its cognate antigen is unknown.

Healthy Caucasians provided all donations. This sample was shared with a second study, whose subject was T cells expressing NK-cell markers. That investigation notes: In the group of eight sequenced donors, seven were HCMV-seropositive and one was seronegative. Topping the CD3+CD56-NKG2C+ fraction as well were these clonotypes, in a handful of donors.

The sequence was collected from a young woman in good health. Specimen: PBMCs. The V and J genes are TRBV5-1 and TRBJ2-3; D gene unclear. The CDR3 is CASSLLDPDTQYF. DNA for the CDR3: TGCGCCAGCAGCTTGTTAGATCCCGATACGCAGTATTTT.